Listed below are T cell receptor beta chains from one sample, sequenced in a study of graft-versus-host responses after intestinal transplantation. TCRdb keeps only in-frame clones here, not all; method: immunoSEQ multiplex PCR. The sample has 62,000 or so clones; 80% to 90% are singletons. The specimen was PBMCs, collected 26 days after transplant. The receptors were sampled from a human patient who received an intestinal transplant, so some T cells may come from the graft donor. The CDR3 runs from the conserved cysteine through the conserved F or W. A D gene is named only where the DNA matches it firmly. Part of the rows lack a size; the others show once, few, many or a class for expanded clones.

clone size: .
V gene: TRBV5-4
J gene: TRBJ1-2
D gene: .
CDR3 protein: CASTRSGSGYGYTF
CDR3 DNA: TGTGCCAGCACTCGTTCGGGGAGCGGGTATGGCTACACCTTC

clone size: .
V gene: TRBV19
J gene: TRBJ2-2
D gene: .
CDR3 protein: CASTPRVGELFF
CDR3 DNA: TGTGCCAGTACTCCTCGGGTCGGGGAGCTGTTTTTT

clone size: .
V gene: TRBV2
J gene: TRBJ2-1
D gene: TRBD2
CDR3 protein: CASSEVAGVMFF
CDR3 DNA: TGTGCCAGCAGTGAGGTAGCGGGAGTAATGTTCTTC

clone size: .
V gene: TRBV25-1
J gene: TRBJ2-7
D gene: .
CDR3 protein: CASSDPGTSYEQYF
CDR3 DNA: TGTGCCAGCAGTGACCCCGGGACATCCTACGAGCAGTACTTC

clone size: .
V gene: TRBV27
J gene: TRBJ2-7
D gene: TRBD2
CDR3 protein: CASSLGGSYEQYF
CDR3 DNA: TGTGCCAGCAGTTTAGGCGGGAGCTACGAGCAGTACTTC

clone size: once
V gene: TRBV13
J gene: TRBJ1-1
D gene: .
CDR3 protein: CASSLGRGTEAFF
CDR3 DNA: TGTGCCAGCAGCTTGGGCCGGGGGACTGAAGCTTTCTTT

clone size: .
V gene: TRBV18
J gene: TRBJ1-1
D gene: .
CDR3 protein: CASSPRSGLKMNTEAFF
CDR3 DNA: TGTGCCAGCTCACCACGATCAGGCCTTAAGATGAACACTGAAGCTTTCTTT

clone size: .
V gene: TRBV4-3
J gene: TRBJ2-1
D gene: TRBD2
CDR3 protein: CASSQAPGGNEQFF
CDR3 DNA: TGCGCCAGCAGCCAAGCCCCGGGGGGGAATGAGCAGTTCTTC

clone size: .
V gene: TRBV7-6
J gene: TRBJ1-6
D gene: .
CDR3 protein: CASSLGAQGNSPLHF
CDR3 DNA: TGTGCCAGCAGCTTAGGTGCCCAGGGCAATTCACCCCTCCACTTT

clone size: .
V gene: TRBV4-1
J gene: TRBJ2-4
D gene: .
CDR3 protein: CASSQVNSEGTGAKNIQYF
CDR3 DNA: TGCGCCAGCAGCCAAGTTAATAGCGAGGGGACTGGGGCCAAAAACATTCAGTACTTC

clone size: .
V gene: TRBV7-2
J gene: TRBJ2-2
D gene: .
CDR3 protein: CASSLVGGTGELFF
CDR3 DNA: TGTGCCAGCAGCTTAGTGGGGGGTACCGGGGAGCTGTTTTTT

clone size: .
V gene: TRBV15
J gene: TRBJ1-3
D gene: TRBD1
CDR3 protein: CATTGSQGDTIYF
CDR3 DNA: TGTGCCACCACCGGGTCCCAGGGGGACACCATATATTTT

clone size: .
V gene: TRBV18
J gene: TRBJ1-1
D gene: TRBD1
CDR3 protein: CASSPDRGGTAEAFF
CDR3 DNA: TGTGCCAGCTCACCAGACAGGGGAGGAACGGCTGAAGCTTTCTTT

clone size: .
V gene: TRBV4-1
J gene: TRBJ1-2
D gene: .
CDR3 protein: CASSSRQPNENGYTF
CDR3 DNA: TGCGCCAGCAGCTCCCGACAGCCCAACGAGAATGGCTACACCTTC

clone size: few
V gene: TRBV6-4
J gene: TRBJ2-1
D gene: .
CDR3 protein: CASSESGGEGYNEQFF
CDR3 DNA: TGTGCCAGCAGTGAATCCGGAGGGGAAGGGTACAATGAGCAGTTCTTC

clone size: .
V gene: TRBV4-2
J gene: TRBJ1-4
D gene: .
CDR3 protein: CASSQVGPEKLFF
CDR3 DNA: TGTGCCAGCAGCCAAGTTGGCCCTGAAAAACTGTTTTTT

clone size: .
V gene: TRBV7-9
J gene: TRBJ2-1
D gene: .
CDR3 protein: CASSSPGGARVYNEQFF
CDR3 DNA: TGTGCCAGCAGCTCCCCCGGAGGGGCTAGAGTCTACAATGAGCAGTTCTTC

clone size: .
V gene: TRBV11-2
J gene: TRBJ2-7
D gene: .
CDR3 protein: CASSDRQTYEQYF
CDR3 DNA: TGTGCCAGCAGCGATAGACAGACCTACGAGCAGTACTTC

clone size: .
V gene: TRBV5-1
J gene: TRBJ2-3
D gene: TRBD1
CDR3 protein: CASSLRWAGQADTQYF
CDR3 DNA: TGCGCCAGCAGCCTTCGGTGGGCGGGACAGGCAGATACGCAGTATTTT

clone size: .
V gene: TRBV7-9
J gene: TRBJ1-5
D gene: .
CDR3 protein: CASSFSGQPQHF
CDR3 DNA: TGTGCCAGCAGCTTCTCGGGTCAGCCCCAGCATTTT

clone size: once
V gene: TRBV5-6
J gene: TRBJ2-7
D gene: TRBD2
CDR3 protein: CASSFAPVTSGAYEQYF
CDR3 DNA: TGTGCCAGCAGCTTTGCCCCCGTGACTAGCGGGGCCTACGAGCAGTACTTC

clone size: .
V gene: TRBV5-1
J gene: TRBJ1-1
D gene: TRBD1
CDR3 protein: CASKAGTGENTEAFF
CDR3 DNA: TGCGCCAGCAAGGCTGGGACAGGGGAGAACACTGAAGCTTTCTTT

clone size: .
V gene: TRBV6-5
J gene: TRBJ2-7
D gene: TRBD1
CDR3 protein: CASSRDREARVEQYF
CDR3 DNA: TGTGCCAGCAGTCGCGACAGGGAAGCAAGGGTCGAGCAGTACTTC

clone size: .
V gene: TRBV29-1
J gene: TRBJ1-2
D gene: .
CDR3 protein: CSVEGEDYGYTF
CDR3 DNA: TGCAGCGTTGAGGGGGAGGACTATGGCTACACCTTC

clone size: .
V gene: TRBV28
J gene: TRBJ2-7
D gene: .
CDR3 protein: CASSLPAGDVGEQYF
CDR3 DNA: TGTGCCAGCAGTTTACCGGCAGGGGATGTAGGCGAGCAGTACTTC

clone size: .
V gene: TRBV11-2
J gene: TRBJ2-5
D gene: TRBD1
CDR3 protein: CASSLGSGGATQYF
CDR3 DNA: TGTGCCAGCAGCTTAGGGTCAGGGGGTGCGACCCAGTACTTC

clone size: once
V gene: TRBV5-5
J gene: TRBJ2-1
D gene: .
CDR3 protein: CASSFRRPGIGEQSYNEQFF
CDR3 DNA: TGTGCCAGCAGCTTCAGGCGGCCTGGCATCGGGGAGCAATCCTACAATGAGCAGTTCTTC

clone size: .
V gene: TRBV6-5
J gene: TRBJ2-7
D gene: .
CDR3 protein: CASSYGPKQYF
CDR3 DNA: TGTGCCAGCAGTTACGGCCCAAAGCAGTACTTC

clone size: few
V gene: TRBV6-1
J gene: TRBJ1-3
D gene: .
CDR3 protein: CASIEGYTIYF
CDR3 DNA: TGTGCCAGCATAGAGGGCTACACCATATATTTT

clone size: .
V gene: TRBV7-3
J gene: TRBJ1-1
D gene: .
CDR3 protein: CASSQSLNTEAFF
CDR3 DNA: TGTGCCAGCAGCCAATCCCTAAACACTGAAGCTTTCTTT

clone size: once
V gene: TRBV30
J gene: TRBJ1-2
D gene: .
CDR3 protein: CAWKRTSSGYTF
CDR3 DNA: TGTGCCTGGAAGCGGACGTCATCTGGCTACACCTTC

clone size: .
V gene: TRBV5-1
J gene: TRBJ2-6
D gene: .
CDR3 protein: CASSLVEGSGANVLTF
CDR3 DNA: TGCGCCAGCAGCTTGGTGGAGGGATCTGGGGCCAACGTCCTGACTTTC

clone size: .
V gene: TRBV27
J gene: TRBJ2-5
D gene: .
CDR3 protein: CASSLGGEAQYF
CDR3 DNA: TGTGCCAGCAGCCTAGGGGGGGAGGCCCAGTACTTC

clone size: .
V gene: TRBV6-1
J gene: TRBJ2-7
D gene: TRBD1
CDR3 protein: CASRTDRGFSYEQYF
CDR3 DNA: TGTGCCAGCAGGACCGACAGGGGGTTCTCCTACGAGCAGTACTTC

clone size: .
V gene: TRBV29-1
J gene: TRBJ2-1
D gene: .
CDR3 protein: CSVLRVLMNEQFF
CDR3 DNA: TGCAGCGTCCTTCGGGTCCTAATGAATGAGCAGTTCTTC

clone size: once
V gene: TRBV5-6
J gene: TRBJ2-1
D gene: .
CDR3 protein: CASSLTPSYNEQFF
CDR3 DNA: TGTGCCAGCAGCTTGACACCTTCCTACAATGAGCAGTTCTTC

clone size: .
V gene: TRBV30
J gene: TRBJ2-4
D gene: .
CDR3 protein: CAWSVGTQSGLAKNIQYF
CDR3 DNA: TGTGCCTGGAGTGTAGGGACACAATCAGGCCTAGCCAAAAACATTCAGTACTTC

clone size: once
V gene: TRBV21-1
J gene: TRBJ2-7
D gene: .
CDR3 protein: CASSREQGYEQYF
CDR3 DNA: TGTGCCAGCAGCAGAGAACAGGGTTACGAGCAGTACTTC

clone size: .
V gene: TRBV5-6
J gene: TRBJ2-6
D gene: TRBD1
CDR3 protein: CASINQGDVQISGANVLTF
CDR3 DNA: TGTGCCAGCATCAACCAGGGGGACGTACAAATCTCTGGGGCCAACGTCCTGACTTTC

clone size: .
V gene: TRBV10-3
J gene: TRBJ1-3
D gene: .
CDR3 protein: CATIQGFSGNTIYF
CDR3 DNA: TGTGCCACAATACAGGGATTCTCTGGAAACACCATATATTTT

clone size: .
V gene: TRBV7-2
J gene: TRBJ1-2
D gene: .
CDR3 protein: CASSLGGRVFIGGYTF
CDR3 DNA: TGTGCCAGCAGCTTAGGGGGGCGGGTTTTTATTGGTGGCTACACCTTC

clone size: .
V gene: TRBV4-1
J gene: TRBJ2-3
D gene: TRBD2
CDR3 protein: CASSPSPVGGRGDTQYF
CDR3 DNA: TGCGCCAGCAGCCCGTCCCCGGTGGGCGGGAGGGGAGATACGCAGTATTTT

clone size: .
V gene: TRBV7-9
J gene: TRBJ2-2
D gene: TRBD2
CDR3 protein: CASARGGAHTGELFF
CDR3 DNA: TGTGCCAGCGCCCGGGGGGGGGCGCACACCGGGGAGCTGTTTTTT

clone size: .
V gene: TRBV27
J gene: TRBJ1-4
D gene: .
CDR3 protein: CASSQIWGDNEKLFF
CDR3 DNA: TGTGCCAGCAGTCAAATTTGGGGGGACAATGAAAAACTGTTTTTT

clone size: .
V gene: TRBV18
J gene: TRBJ1-2
D gene: TRBD1
CDR3 protein: CASSPPDRGYGYTF
CDR3 DNA: TGTGCCAGCTCACCACCCGACAGGGGTTATGGCTACACCTTC

clone size: .
V gene: TRBV5-1
J gene: TRBJ1-2
D gene: TRBD1
CDR3 protein: CASSSRQGTHDYGYTF
CDR3 DNA: TGCGCCAGCAGCTCGAGACAGGGAACCCACGACTATGGCTACACCTTC

clone size: .
V gene: TRBV9
J gene: TRBJ2-7
D gene: TRBD2
CDR3 protein: CASSVEASGGLGEQYF
CDR3 DNA: TGTGCCAGCAGCGTAGAGGCTAGCGGGGGTTTAGGCGAGCAGTACTTC

clone size: .
V gene: TRBV6-5
J gene: TRBJ1-5
D gene: TRBD1
CDR3 protein: CARRWDRPPKETQHF
CDR3 DNA: TGTGCCCGACGCTGGGACAGGCCCCCCAAAGAAACCCAGCATTTT

clone size: .
V gene: TRBV5-6
J gene: TRBJ2-1
D gene: .
CDR3 protein: CASSRAGTVHNEQFF
CDR3 DNA: TGTGCCAGCAGCCGAGCCGGGACTGTACACAATGAGCAGTTCTTC

clone size: .
V gene: TRBV7-2
J gene: TRBJ1-2
D gene: .
CDR3 protein: CASSPTGMVTYGYTF
CDR3 DNA: TGTGCCAGCAGCCCAACAGGGATGGTTACCTATGGCTACACCTTC

clone size: .
V gene: TRBV7-6
J gene: TRBJ2-3
D gene: TRBD2
CDR3 protein: CASSLDGGAADTQYF
CDR3 DNA: TGTGCCAGCAGCTTAGACGGGGGGGCCGCAGATACGCAGTATTTT

clone size: once
V gene: TRBV4-2
J gene: TRBJ1-2
D gene: .
CDR3 protein: CASSQRGASRRATNYGYTF
CDR3 DNA: TGTGCCAGCAGCCAACGGGGGGCGAGTAGGAGGGCGACTAACTATGGCTACACCTTC